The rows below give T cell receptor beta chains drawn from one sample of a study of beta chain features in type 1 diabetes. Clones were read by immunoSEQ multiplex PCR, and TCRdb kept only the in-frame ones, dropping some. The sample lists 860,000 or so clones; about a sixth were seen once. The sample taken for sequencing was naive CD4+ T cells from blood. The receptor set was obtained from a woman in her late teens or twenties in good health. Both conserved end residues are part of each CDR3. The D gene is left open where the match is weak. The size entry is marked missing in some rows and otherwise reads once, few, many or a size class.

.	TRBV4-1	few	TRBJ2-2	CASSQTGELFF	TGCGCCAGCAGCCAAACCGGGGAGCTGTTTTTT
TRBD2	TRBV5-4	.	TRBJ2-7	CASSPDRGRTHEQYF	TGCGCCAGCAGCCCGGATCGCGGGAGAACCCACGAGCAGTACTTC
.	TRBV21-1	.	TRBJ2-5	CASSIGQLQETQYF	TGTGCCAGCAGCATAGGACAGCTCCAAGAGACCCAGTACTTC
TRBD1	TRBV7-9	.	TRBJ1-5	CASSAGQVVQPQHF	TGTGCCAGCAGCGCGGGACAGGTGGTTCAGCCCCAGCATTTT
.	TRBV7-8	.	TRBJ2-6	CASSDRGISGANVLTF	TGTGCCAGCAGCGATCGCGGGATCTCTGGGGCCAACGTCCTGACTTTC
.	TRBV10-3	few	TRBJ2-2	CAIQSGEYGINTGELFF	TGTGCCATACAGTCGGGGGAATACGGGATCAACACCGGGGAGCTGTTTTTT
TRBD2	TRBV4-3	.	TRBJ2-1	CASSQDLAGTVYNEQFF	TGCGCCAGCAGCCAAGATCTAGCGGGAACGGTTTACAATGAGCAGTTCTTC
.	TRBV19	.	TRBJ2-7	CASRSASAYEQYF	TGTGCCAGCCGGTCCGCCTCGGCCTACGAGCAGTACTTC
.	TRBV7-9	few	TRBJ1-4	CASTSTTADEKLFF	TGTGCCAGCACTTCAACGACGGCAGATGAAAAACTGTTTTTT
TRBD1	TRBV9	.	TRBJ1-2	CASSVERQGFGYTF	TGTGCCAGCAGCGTAGAAAGACAGGGTTTTGGCTACACCTTC
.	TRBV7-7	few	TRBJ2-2	CASSLAPGAGELFF	TGTGCTAGCAGCTTAGCTCCGGGCGCCGGGGAGCTGTTTTTT
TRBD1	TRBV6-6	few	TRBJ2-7	CASEGTGPAREQYF	TGTGCCAGCGAGGGGACAGGCCCCGCTCGTGAGCAGTACTTC
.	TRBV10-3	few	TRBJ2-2	CAISESGSHTGELFF	TGTGCCATCAGTGAGTCAGGGAGTCACACCGGGGAGCTGTTTTTT
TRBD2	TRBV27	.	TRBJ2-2	CASSPLAGRNTGELFF	TGTGCCAGCAGTCCACTAGCGGGAAGGAACACCGGGGAGCTGTTTTTT
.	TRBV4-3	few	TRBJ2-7	CASSQGGQREVGEQYF	TGCGCCAGCAGCCAAGGGGGGCAGCGGGAAGTGGGCGAGCAGTACTTC
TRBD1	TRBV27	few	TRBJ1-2	CASSPRQGPYGYTF	TGTGCCAGCAGTCCCCGACAGGGTCCCTATGGCTACACCTTC
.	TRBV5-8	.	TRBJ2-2	CASSLGPTGELFF	TGTGCCAGCAGCTTGGGGCCCACCGGGGAGCTGTTTTTT
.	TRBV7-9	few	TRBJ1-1	CASSFSITQKAFF	TGTGCCAGCAGCTTTTCTATAACCCAAAAAGCTTTCTTT
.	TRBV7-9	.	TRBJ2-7	CASSLASGFQKQYF	TGTGCCAGCAGCTTAGCATCTGGGTTCCAGAAGCAGTACTTC
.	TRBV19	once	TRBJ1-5	CASSISRNQPQHF	TGTGCCAGTTCTATCTCGCGCAATCAGCCCCAGCATTTT
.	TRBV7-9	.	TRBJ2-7	CASSLGVYSYEQYF	TGTGCCAGCAGCTTAGGTGTGTACTCCTACGAGCAGTACTTC
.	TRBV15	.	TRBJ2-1	CATSRDQGRGEQFF	TGTGCCACCAGCAGAGATCAGGGACGGGGTGAGCAGTTCTTC
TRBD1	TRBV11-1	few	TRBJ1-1	CASSSRQGSFTEAFF	TGTGCCAGCAGCTCCCGACAGGGGAGTTTCACTGAAGCTTTCTTT
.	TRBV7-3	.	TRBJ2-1	CASSRQGRGDEQFF	TGTGCCAGCAGCCGCCAGGGACGGGGCGATGAGCAGTTCTTC
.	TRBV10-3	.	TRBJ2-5	CAISEGPETQYF	TGTGCCATCAGTGAGGGGCCTGAGACCCAGTACTTC
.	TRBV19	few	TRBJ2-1	CATALGTYNEQFF	TGTGCCACCGCATTAGGGACCTACAATGAGCAGTTCTTC
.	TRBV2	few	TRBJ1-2	CASSVQSLSYGYTF	TGTGCCAGCAGTGTCCAGAGCCTTTCCTATGGCTACACCTTC
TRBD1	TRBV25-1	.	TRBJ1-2	CASSDPGQGDYGYTF	TGTGCCAGCAGTGATCCCGGACAGGGTGACTATGGCTACACCTTC